This note documents a single T cell receptor (beta chain) sequence. The source of the sample is a study of T cells in Graves' hyperthyroidism and ophthalmopathy. TCR beta CDR3 sequences were amplified from RNA transcripts. The study used the HTBI primer set for a first-round RT-PCR of the TCR CDR3. TCRdb re-called the multiplex PCR reads through MiXCR, storing one row per CDR3 protein. Of about 680,000 distinct CDR3 sequences in the sample, over 35% were seen once. From germline, CDR1 is SGHRS and CDR2 YFSETQ. With 0 bases removed from V and 1 base from J, the gap between germline ends came to 10 bases. The length of the CDR3 is 15 residues.

The clonotype comes from a woman in her 40s with Graves' hyperthyroidism. The chain uses TRBV5-1 and TRBJ2-5, with TRBD2 as a possible D gene (6 bases). Sequenced input: blood. CDR3 sequence (DNA): TGCGCCAGCAGCTTGGAAACTAGCAGCCAAGAGACCCAGTACTTC. Translating gives CASSLETSSQETQYF.